The clone carrying this T cell receptor (beta chain) occurred many times. The target antigen is unknown. The data stem from a study of T-cell reconstitution after alpha-beta-depleted transplantation in children. A TCRbeta library incorporating unique molecular identifiers was prepared. Via MiXCR, TCRdb re-called the PCR reads, giving one row per CDR3 protein. The data contain about 500,000 distinct CDR3 sequences, around 10% of them singletons. The CDR3 length is 14 residues. CDR1 is DFQATT and CDR2 is SNEGSKA in the germline V gene (reference sequence). The V end was cut by 6 bases, the J end by 1 base, with 13 bases between. Study conclusions and caveats: Several hundred graft clones that had expanded were reportedly the source of alpha-beta T cells about two months after transplant.

The V and J genes are TRBV20-1 and TRBJ1-5; D is ambiguous. The sequences come from PBMCs, mostly from graft donor cells, collected 180 days after TCRalphabeta/CD19-depleted stem cell transplant. This TCR came from a female patient aged 2-9 years who had a stem cell transplant for aplastic anemia, so the T cells may come from the graft donor. The CDR3 loop is CSARERPSNQPQHF. CDR3 nucleotide sequence: TGCAGTGCCCGAGAAAGACCCAGCAATCAGCCCCAGCATTTT.